The text below deals with one TCR beta chain. Antigen unknown. Sequencing was performed with immunoSEQ multiplex PCR; in TCRdb, only in-frame clones are kept and a portion is missing. Of tens of thousands of clones listed, 86% are singletons. The data are from a study of T cells in localized non-small cell lung cancer. Germline V gives CDR1 LGHNT, CDR2 FRNRAP. Deletions cut 7 bases from V and 1 base from J, with 13 bases between. This CDR3 region has 14 residues. Study-level points and caveats: A median of roughly 52 of the top 100 tumor clones appeared in adjacent lung, which was paired and uninvolved. Clonality peaked in uninvolved adjacent lung rather than tumor. Elevated blood T cell density was associated with longer overall survival.

The sample was peripheral blood, taken before any cancer treatment. This clonotype was obtained from a woman between 35 and 70 years old with stage I lung adenocarcinoma. The chain is built from TRBV12-5 and TRBJ1-1; D remains ambiguous. The CDR3 region has the DNA TGTGCTAGTGCCCTCAACATGGAGAACACTGAAGCTTTCTTT. This sequence encodes CASALNMENTEAFF. Combining the CDR3 with reference TRBV12-5 and TRBJ1-1 gives the whole variable domain DARVTQTPRHKVTEMGQEVTMRCQPILGHNTVFWYRQTMMQGLELLAYFRNRAPLDDSGMPKDRFSAEMPDATLATLKIQPSEPRDSAVYFCASALNMENTEAFFGQGTRLTVV.